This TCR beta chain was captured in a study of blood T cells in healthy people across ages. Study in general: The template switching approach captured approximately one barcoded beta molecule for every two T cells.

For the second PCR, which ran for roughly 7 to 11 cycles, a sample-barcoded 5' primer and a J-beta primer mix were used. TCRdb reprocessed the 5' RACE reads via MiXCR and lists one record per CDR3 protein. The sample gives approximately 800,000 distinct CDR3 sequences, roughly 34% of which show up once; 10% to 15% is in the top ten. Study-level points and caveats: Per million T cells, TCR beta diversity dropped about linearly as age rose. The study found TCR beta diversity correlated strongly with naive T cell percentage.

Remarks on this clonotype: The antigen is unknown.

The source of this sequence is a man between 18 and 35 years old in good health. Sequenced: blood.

CDR3 nucleotide sequence: TGCAGTGCCAAAGCCAGTCTCGAGGAGACCCAGTACTTC. Its protein is CSAKASLEETQYF. The J gene is TRBJ2-5, the V gene TRBV20-1; no firm D call. The CDR3 runs to 13 residues. CDR1 DFQATT and CDR2 SNEGSKA come from the germline V gene (reference sequence). With 6 bases removed from V and 5 bases from J, the gap between germline ends came to 16 bases.